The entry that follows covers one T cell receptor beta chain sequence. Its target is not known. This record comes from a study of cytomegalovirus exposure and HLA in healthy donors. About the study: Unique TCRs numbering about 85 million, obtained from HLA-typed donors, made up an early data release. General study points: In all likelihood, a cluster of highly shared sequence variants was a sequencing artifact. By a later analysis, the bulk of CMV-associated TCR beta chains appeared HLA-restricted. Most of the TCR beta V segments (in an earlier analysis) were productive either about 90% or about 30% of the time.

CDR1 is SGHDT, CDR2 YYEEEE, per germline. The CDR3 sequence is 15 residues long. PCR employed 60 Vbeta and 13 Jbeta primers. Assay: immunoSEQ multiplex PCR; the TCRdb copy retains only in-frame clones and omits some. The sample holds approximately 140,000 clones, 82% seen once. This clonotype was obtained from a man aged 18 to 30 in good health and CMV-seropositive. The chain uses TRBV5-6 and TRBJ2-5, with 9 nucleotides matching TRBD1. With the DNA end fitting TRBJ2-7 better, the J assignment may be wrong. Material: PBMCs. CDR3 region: CASSLLGTGSYEQYF. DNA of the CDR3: TGTGCCAGCAGCTTGTTGGGGACAGGGAGCTACGAGCAGTACTTC.